This T cell receptor beta chain was recovered during a study of blood T cell repertoires in COVID-19. The V gene's germline CDR1 is MDHEN and CDR2 SYDVKM. The CDR3 has 16 amino acids. Losses at the gene ends were 6 bases for V and 7 bases for J; bases not matched to a gene: 12. Profiled with immunoSEQ multiplex PCR; TCRdb holds only in-frame clones, not every one. The sample holds approximately 140,000 clones, around four fifths seen once. This clone was recorded once. The rearrangement links TRBV28 to TRBJ2-3; 11 bases line up with TRBD2. The sequenced sample was peripheral blood. The receptor comes from a man between 65 and 85 years old with acute or convalescent COVID-19. CDR3 residues: CASSRITSGGLNTQYF. In DNA, the CDR3 is TGTGCCAGCAGCCGGATCACTAGCGGGGGATTGAATACGCAGTATTTT.